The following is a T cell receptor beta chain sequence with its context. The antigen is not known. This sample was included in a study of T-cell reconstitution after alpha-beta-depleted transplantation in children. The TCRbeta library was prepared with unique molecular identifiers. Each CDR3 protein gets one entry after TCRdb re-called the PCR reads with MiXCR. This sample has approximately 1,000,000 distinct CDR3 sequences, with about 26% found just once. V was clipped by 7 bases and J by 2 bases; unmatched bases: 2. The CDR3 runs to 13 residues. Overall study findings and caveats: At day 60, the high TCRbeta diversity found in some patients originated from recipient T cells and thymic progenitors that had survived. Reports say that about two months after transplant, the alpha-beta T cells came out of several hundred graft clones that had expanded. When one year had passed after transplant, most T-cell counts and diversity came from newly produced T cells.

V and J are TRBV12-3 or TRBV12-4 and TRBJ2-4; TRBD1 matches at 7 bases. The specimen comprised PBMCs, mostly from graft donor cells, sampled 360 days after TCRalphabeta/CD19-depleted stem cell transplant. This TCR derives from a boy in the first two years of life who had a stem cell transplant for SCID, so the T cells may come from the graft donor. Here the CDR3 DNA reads TGTGCCAGCACAGGGGGATCCAAAAACATTCAGTACTTC. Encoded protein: CASTGGSKNIQYF.